These T cell receptor beta chains were read from a single sample in a study of persistence of HIV-infected CD4 T cells. For these receptors, no antigen is known. Here immunoSEQ multiplex PCR was the method, and the copy in TCRdb shows in-frame clones only, minus some. This sample has more than 45,000 clones; 70% to 80% occur once, and the top ten carry about 3%. Sequencing was performed on CD4+ T cells sorted from PBMCs after approximately 19-hour stimulation, taken from a patient who received antiretroviral therapy. These receptors were taken from an adult man with HIV who was CMV-seropositive. The CDR3 runs from the conserved cysteine through the conserved F or W. D genes are given only for firm matches. For some rows the clone size is stated as once, few or many, or as a class when expanded; others skip it.

v_gene,d_gene,abundance,j_gene,CDR3aa,CDR3nt
TRBV3-1/TRBV3-2,TRBD2,.,TRBJ2-7,CASSGGTSGRIGSYEQYF,TGTGCCAGCAGCGGCGGGACTAGCGGGAGAATTGGATCCTACGAGCAGTACTTC
TRBV12-3/TRBV12-4,.,.,TRBJ2-2,CASRNTGELFF,TGTGCCAGCAGAAACACCGGGGAGCTGTTTTTT
TRBV11-1,.,.,TRBJ2-1,CASSLWPYNEQFF,TGTGCCAGCAGCTTATGGCCTTACAATGAGCAGTTCTTC
TRBV4-1,TRBD1,.,TRBJ1-1,CASSQLATGKDSEAFF,TGCGCCAGCAGCCAATTAGCGACAGGGAAGGACTCTGAAGCTTTCTTT
TRBV19,TRBD2,.,TRBJ2-2,CASSPRTSGATGELFF,TGTGCCAGTAGTCCCCGGACTAGCGGAGCTACCGGGGAGCTGTTTTTT
TRBV19,.,.,TRBJ1-1,CASSNVANTEAFF,TGTGCCAGTAGTAATGTCGCGAACACTGAAGCTTTCTTT
TRBV21-1,.,.,TRBJ1-1,CAKRGEGDTEAFF,TGTGCCAAAAGAGGGGAGGGGGACACTGAAGCTTTCTTT
TRBV5-4,.,.,TRBJ2-1,CASVSGTNHEQFF,TGTGCCAGCGTGTCCGGCACCAACCATGAGCAGTTCTTC
TRBV7-9,.,.,TRBJ1-2,CASSLAGTRGYTF,TGTGCCAGCAGCTTAGCCGGCACCCGCGGCTACACCTTC
TRBV19,.,.,TRBJ1-5,CASSLPVGQPQHF,TGTGCCAGTAGTCTGCCGGTCGGGCAGCCCCAGCATTTT
TRBV3-1/TRBV3-2,.,.,TRBJ2-6,CASSQDRAASGANVLTF,TGTGCCAGCAGCCAAGATAGGGCAGCCTCTGGAGCCAACGTCCTGACTTTC
TRBV7-2,TRBD2,.,TRBJ2-3,CASSVTSGGVLRTQYF,TGTGCCAGCAGCGTAACTAGCGGGGGGGTGCTCCGGACGCAGTATTTT
TRBV6-5,TRBD2,.,TRBJ2-1,CASSSPGLAAEQFF,TGTGCCAGCAGTTCTCCGGGACTAGCGGCTGAGCAGTTCTTC
TRBV14,.,once,TRBJ2-3,CASSPGHTQYF,TGTGCCAGCAGCCCGGGCCATACGCAGTATTTT
TRBV3-1/TRBV3-2,.,.,TRBJ1-1,CASSLNEGNTEAFF,TGTGCCAGCAGCCTTAACGAAGGGAACACTGAAGCTTTCTTT
TRBV4-1,.,.,TRBJ2-7,CASSQGLARVSYEQYF,TGCGCCAGCAGCCAAGGCCTAGCGAGAGTTTCCTACGAGCAGTACTTC
TRBV12-5,.,.,TRBJ2-1,CASSRDTYNEQFF,TGTGCTAGTTCTAGGGACACCTACAATGAGCAGTTCTTC
TRBV5-4,.,.,TRBJ2-5,CASSRGPSETQYF,TGTGCCAGCAGTCGCGGTCCCTCCGAGACCCAGTACTTC
TRBV5-4,TRBD1,.,TRBJ1-2,CASSFFLGTGYNYTF,TGTGCCAGCAGCTTTTTTCTAGGGACAGGGTACAACTACACCTTC
TRBV15,.,.,TRBJ2-5,CATSRDPGGAETQYF,TGTGCCACCAGCAGAGATCCCGGGGGCGCGGAGACCCAGTACTTC
TRBV5-8,TRBD1,.,TRBJ1-5,CASSSRGGSGNQPQHF,TGTGCCAGCAGCTCCCGAGGGGGCAGCGGCAATCAGCCCCAGCATTTT
TRBV18,.,.,TRBJ2-3,CASSPDTQYF,TGTGCCAGCTCACCAGATACGCAGTATTTT
TRBV7-9,.,.,TRBJ1-4,CASSKRWQGRGEKLFF,TGTGCCAGCAGCAAGAGATGGCAGGGGAGGGGTGAAAAACTGTTTTTT
TRBV5-1,TRBD1,.,TRBJ1-3,CASSLTGQGAFGNTIYF,TGCGCCAGCAGCTTGACAGGACAGGGGGCCTTTGGAAACACCATATATTTT
TRBV5-1,.,medium-sized,TRBJ2-3,CASSLSWGYDTQYF,TGCGCCAGCAGCTTGTCGTGGGGATACGATACGCAGTATTTT
TRBV29-1,.,few,TRBJ1-1,CSVADRTTEAFF,TGCAGCGTTGCTGACAGGACCACTGAAGCTTTCTTT
TRBV6-6,TRBD1,.,TRBJ1-1,CASSSWDRGQAFF,TGTGCCAGCAGTTCATGGGACAGGGGGCAAGCTTTCTTT
TRBV7-9,.,.,TRBJ2-1,CASSPRGHEQFF,TGTGCCAGCAGTCCTCGAGGCCATGAGCAGTTCTTC
TRBV12-3/TRBV12-4,.,.,TRBJ1-5,CASSLREDQPQHF,TGTGCCAGCAGTTTACGGGAGGATCAGCCCCAGCATTTT
TRBV7-9,.,few,TRBJ2-3,CASSLGAGRTDTQYF,TGTGCCAGCAGCTTAGGGGCGGGGAGGACAGATACGCAGTATTTT
TRBV15,TRBD2,.,TRBJ2-7,CATSRGTSGVYEQYF,TGTGCCACCAGCAGAGGGACTAGCGGGGTATACGAGCAGTACTTC
TRBV3-1/TRBV3-2,TRBD1,.,TRBJ2-6,CASGTGAYSGANVLTF,TGTGCCAGCGGAACAGGGGCTTACTCTGGGGCCAACGTCCTGACTTTC
TRBV5-1,TRBD1,.,TRBJ1-2,CASSQGQGAFYGYTF,TGCGCCAGCAGCCAAGGACAGGGGGCGTTCTATGGCTACACCTTC
TRBV5-6,.,.,TRBJ1-6,CASSLRQEFENSPLHF,TGTGCCAGCAGCTTGAGGCAGGAGTTCGAGAATTCACCCCTCCACTTT